This T cell receptor beta chain emerged from a study of T and B cells in COVID-19 patients. Whole-study context: Active-infection patients were older, median about 70 years, than recovered patients, median approximately 36 years. Critical illness requiring mechanical ventilation or extracorporeal membrane oxygenation affected three fifths of the roughly 20 active-infection patients.

Germline loops: CDR1 PRHDT, CDR2 FYEKMQ (reference sequence). The V gene end was trimmed by 5 bases and the J gene end by 0 bases; junction bases not matched to a gene: 11. The CDR3 is made up of 19 amino acids. TRB rearrangements were amplified by multiplex PCR with BIOMED2 TRB-A/B primers. TCRdb re-derived calls from the multiplex PCR reads in MiXCR, one entry per CDR3 protein. The table records a few thousand distinct CDR3 sequences, 25% to 30% of them present only once. Blood genomic DNA input for TRB amplification was about 250-500 ng. This clonotype is labeled medium-sized. Antigen specificity is unknown. General study findings and limits: Clonality of TRB repertoires was high in active COVID-19; recovery brought above-healthy diversity and richness. Symptomatic-phase blood samples from mildly ill patients and early samples from severe cases were scarce.

This sequence joins TRBV13 and TRBJ2-1; 12 bases are shared with TRBD2. This TCR was sampled from a human donor with active COVID-19. The specimen was blood. The CDR3 DNA sequence: TGTGCCAGCAGCCCCTCCCTGACTAGCGGGGGAAGCTCCTACAATGAGCAGTTCTTC. Encoded protein: CASSPSLTSGGSSYNEQFF. The full variable domain, its missing parts supplied by reference TRBV13 and TRBJ2-1, is AAGVIQSPRHLIKEKRETATLKCYPIPRHDTVYWYQQGPGQDPQFLISFYEKMQSDKGSIPDRFSAQQFSDYHSELNMSSLELGDSALYFCASSPSLTSGGSSYNEQFFGPGTRLTVL.